This T cell receptor (beta chain) comes out of a study of T-cell memory formation after mild COVID-19. Across the whole study: TCR clusters were mostly donor specific.

This clonotype was observed a few times. The antigen is unknown. Findings and limits, study-wide: The authors did not confirm SARS-CoV-2 specificity of second-wave clones peaking day 37. There were some responding clones in pre-infection memory, which suggested that cross-reactive memory had joined.

MiXCR was run by TCRdb on the 5' RACE reads, yielding one entry per CDR3 protein. The table lists 400,000 or so distinct CDR3 sequences, 15% to 25% of them singletons. The sequencing input was PBMCs or a T cell subset sorted from them (not recorded which). This TCR came from an adult woman who had mild COVID-19 (a few samples of this study predate the infection). Cell type and time point are not known.

The CDR3 protein is CASSEGVVSGARDEQFF. The CDR3 coding sequence is TGCGCCAGCAGCGAAGGCGTTGTTAGCGGAGCCCGGGATGAGCAGTTCTTC. The chain carries TRBV4-3 and TRBJ2-1; D might be TRBD2 (6 bases). The CDR3 has 17 amino acids. Trimming shortened V by 5 bases and J by 8 bases, and 25 bases separated the two germline ends. Germline CDR1 LGHNA, CDR2 YSLEER.